This record looks at one T cell receptor beta chain sequence and its context. The source of the sample is a study of blood T cell repertoires in COVID-19. Study at large: The samples span acute and convalescent COVID-19 from the United States, Italy and Spain. T cells, B-cell-depleted T cells, or PBMCs supplied cDNA or gDNA.

Per the authors' pipeline: Researchers report that nucleated cell counts were estimated from reference gene primer amplification. The protocol was immunoSEQ multiplex PCR, while the TCRdb copy is restricted to in-frame clones and leaves out a portion. V and J calls and clone size are copied from that table; D and trimming were computed from the DNA. This table holds about 100,000 clones, about 86% found once. The clonotype comes from a human donor in a cohort sampled during active COVID-19. The specimen was peripheral blood.

CDR3 residues: CASRIGGQANTEAFF. DNA for the CDR3: TGTGCCAGCAGAATAGGTGGACAGGCGAACACTGAAGCTTTCTTT. The V and J genes are TRBV27 and TRBJ1-1, with TRBD1 matching over 7 bases. The germline V gene encodes CDR1 MNHEY and CDR2 SMNVEV (reference sequence). This CDR3 comprises 15 residues. Trimming at V came to 6 bases and at J to 1 base, leaving 8 bases not matched to a gene.